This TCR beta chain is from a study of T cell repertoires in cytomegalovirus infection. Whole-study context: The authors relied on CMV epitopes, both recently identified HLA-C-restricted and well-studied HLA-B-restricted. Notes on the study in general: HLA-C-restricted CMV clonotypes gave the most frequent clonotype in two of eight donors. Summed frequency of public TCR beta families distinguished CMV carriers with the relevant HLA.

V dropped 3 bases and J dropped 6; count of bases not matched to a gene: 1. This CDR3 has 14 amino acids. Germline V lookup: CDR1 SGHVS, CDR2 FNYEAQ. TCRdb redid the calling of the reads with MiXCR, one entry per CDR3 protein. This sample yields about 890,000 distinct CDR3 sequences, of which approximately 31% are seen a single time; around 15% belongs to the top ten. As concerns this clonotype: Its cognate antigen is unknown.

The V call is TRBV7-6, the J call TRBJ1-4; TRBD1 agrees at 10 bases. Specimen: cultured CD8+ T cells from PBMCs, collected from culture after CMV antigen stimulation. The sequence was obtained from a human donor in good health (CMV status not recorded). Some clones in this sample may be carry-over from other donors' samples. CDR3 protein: CASSFGQGDEKLFF. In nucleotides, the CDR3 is TGTGCCAGCAGCTTCGGACAGGGGGATGAAAAACTGTTTTTT.